These 18 T cell receptor beta chains were all obtained from the same sample, sequenced in a study of monozygotic twins with inflammatory bowel disease. TCRdb reprocessed the 5' RACE reads and keeps a single row for each CDR3 protein, giving no DNA. The sample holds approximately 330,000 distinct CDR3 sequences. Specimen: blood. Receptors originate from a human donor with ulcerative colitis or Crohn's disease, or a healthy co-twin of an affected twin (not recorded which).

The V call is TRBV5-1, the J call TRBJ1-1; there is no DNA to check the TCRdb D call of TRBD1. CDR3 size: 15 residues. Germline values: CDR1 SGHRS, CDR2 YFSETQ. The CDR3 sequence is CASEGQGASGTEAYF.

This rearrangement joins TRBV5-8 to TRBJ2-1; TCRdb picks TRBD2, but there is no DNA to check that call. The CDR3 is 15 residues long. Germline assignment: CDR1 SGHTS and CDR2 YDEGEE. CDR3 sequence: CASSLWPKGRNEQFF.

This sequence joins TRBV10-3 and TRBJ2-6; TCRdb designates TRBD1, a call that cannot be tested without DNA. This CDR3 has 13 residues. The germline V gene encodes CDR1 ENHRY and CDR2 SYGVKD. CDR3 amino acids: CAISGAGANVLTF.

The chain combines TRBV15 with TRBJ1-1. Germline values: CDR1 LNHNV, CDR2 YYDKDF (reference sequence). This CDR3 is built from 15 residues. CDR3 amino acids: CATSRAQVLNTEAFF. The full variable domain, rest sourced from reference TRBV15 and TRBJ1-1, is DAMVIQNPRYQVTQFGKPVTLSCSQTLNHNVMYWYQQKSSQAPKLLFHYYDKDFNNEADTPDNFQSRRPNTSFCFLDIRSPGLGDTAMYLCATSRAQVLNTEAFFGQGTRLTVV.

The CDR3: CASSLGLAGRREQFF. The rearrangement uses TRBV11-2 and TRBJ2-1; TCRdb indicates TRBD2, and absent DNA this call remains unverified. The CDR3 has 15 amino acids. Germline CDR1 and CDR2: SGHAT and FQNNGV.

The chain joins TRBV5-1 to TRBJ1-1. CDR1 and CDR2 (germline): SGHRS, YFSETQ. CDR3 size: 14 residues. The CDR3 loop reads CASSPVGLNTEAFF.

This sequence joins TRBV11-2 and TRBJ2-5; TCRdb's assignment of TRBD2 cannot be checked, as there is no DNA. The germline V gene encodes CDR1 SGHAT and CDR2 FQNNGV. The CDR3 sequence is 14 residues long. The CDR3 loop reads CASSLDSGSKTQYF.

This chain uses TRBV5-1 with TRBJ2-3; the D gene TCRdb calls, TRBD2, cannot be checked with no DNA. In germline, CDR1 is SGHRS, CDR2 YFSETQ. This CDR3 is 14 amino acids long. CDR3 residues: CASNPSGSTDTQYF.

V usage is TRBV20-1 and J usage is TRBJ1-2; without DNA, the TCRdb call of TRBD1 cannot be checked. CDR1 DFQATT and CDR2 SNEGSKA come from the germline V gene (reference sequence). This CDR3 is 13 amino acids long. Here the CDR3 reads CSFEGRANYGYTF.

This chain links TRBV7-2 with TRBJ2-7; absent DNA, TCRdb's TRBD2 call cannot be checked. This CDR3 has 15 amino acids. Germline loops: CDR1 SGHTA, CDR2 FQGNSA. Here the CDR3 reads CASSQISGGAGEQYF.

The chain carries TRBV30 and TRBJ1-2; TCRdb names TRBD1, which stays unverified in the absence of DNA. Germline loops: CDR1 GTSNPN, CDR2 SVGIG (reference sequence). This CDR3 has 13 amino acids. CDR3 in amino acids: CARSQGTGYGYTF.

V and J are TRBV5-1 and TRBJ2-3; the TRBD2 assignment by TCRdb is unverifiable without DNA. The CDR3 runs 15 residues. CDR1 and CDR2 from the germline V gene are SGHRS and YFSETQ. The CDR3 sequence: CASSLTSGITDTQYF.

The CDR3 sequence: CASSYITTGVRQVYF. This chain joins TRBV7-2 and TRBJ2-7; TCRdb names TRBD1, which stays unverified in the absence of DNA. The CDR3 sequence is 15 residues long. The germline V gene encodes CDR1 SGHTA and CDR2 FQGNSA.

The chain uses TRBV27 and TRBJ1-2; the D call of TRBD1 rests on TCRdb alone, since no DNA is present to check it. Germline loops: CDR1 MNHEY, CDR2 SMNVEV (reference sequence). This CDR3 comprises 19 residues. The CDR3 sequence is CASSGKSSGRTHVLGGYTF.

The chain carries TRBV20-1 and TRBJ2-6. CDR3 length: 15 residues. The germline CDR1 and CDR2 sequences are DFQATT and SNEGSKA (reference sequence). This CDR3 reads CSAPVGGSGANVLTF.

This chain uses TRBV27 with TRBJ2-4. The germline gives CDR1 MNHEY, CDR2 SMNVEV (reference sequence). The CDR3 totals 16 residues. CDR3 residues: CASSSLDQHIKNIQYF.

This chain links TRBV7-2 with TRBJ2-7; the D call from TCRdb, TRBD2, cannot be confirmed without DNA. Germline assignment: CDR1 SGHTA and CDR2 FQGNSA. The CDR3 runs 16 residues. The CDR3 loop reads CASSLMRLAGTYEQYF.

The V and J genes are TRBV29-1 and TRBJ2-5; TCRdb calls TRBD1, which cannot be checked without DNA. The CDR3 contains 12 residues. Germline V gives CDR1 SQVTM, CDR2 ANQGSEA. The CDR3 sequence is CSVRDLGETQYF.